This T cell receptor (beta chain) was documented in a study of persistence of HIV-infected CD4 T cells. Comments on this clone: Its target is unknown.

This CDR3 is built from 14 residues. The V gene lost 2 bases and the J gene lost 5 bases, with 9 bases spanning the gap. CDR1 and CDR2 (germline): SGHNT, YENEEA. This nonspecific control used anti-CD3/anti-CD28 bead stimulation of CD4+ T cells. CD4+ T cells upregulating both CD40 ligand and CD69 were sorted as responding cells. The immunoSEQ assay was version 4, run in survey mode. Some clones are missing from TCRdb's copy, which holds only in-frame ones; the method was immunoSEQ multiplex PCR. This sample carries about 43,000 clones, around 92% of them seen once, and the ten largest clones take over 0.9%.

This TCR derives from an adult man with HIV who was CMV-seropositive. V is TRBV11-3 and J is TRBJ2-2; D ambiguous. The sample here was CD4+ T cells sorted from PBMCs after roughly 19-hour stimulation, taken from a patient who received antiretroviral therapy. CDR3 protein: CASSLPVGTGELFF. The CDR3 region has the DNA TGTGCCAGCAGCTTACCCGTAGGAACCGGGGAGCTGTTTTTT.